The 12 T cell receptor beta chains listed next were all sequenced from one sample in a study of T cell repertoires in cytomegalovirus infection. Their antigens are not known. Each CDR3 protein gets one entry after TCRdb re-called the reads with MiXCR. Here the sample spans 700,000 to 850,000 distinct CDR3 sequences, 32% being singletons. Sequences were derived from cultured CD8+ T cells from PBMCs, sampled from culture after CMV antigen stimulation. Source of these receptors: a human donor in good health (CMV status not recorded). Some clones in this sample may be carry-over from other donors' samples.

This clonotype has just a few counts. CDR3 bases: TGTGCCAGCAGCACCACGGGCGAGCAGTACTTC. Amino acids: CASSTTGEQYF. This chain joins TRBV19 and TRBJ2-7; D is unresolved. The CDR3 consists of 11 residues. Germline-derived CDR1 and CDR2 are LNHDA and SQIVND (reference sequence). Trimming left V 9 bases short and J 6 bases short, with 12 bases between. The complete variable domain, with remaining parts taken from reference TRBV19 and TRBJ2-7, reads DGGITQSPKYLFRKEGQNVTLSCEQNLNHDAMYWYRQDPGQGLRLIYYSQIVNDFQKGDIAEGYSVSREKKESFPLTVTSAQKNPTAFYLCASSTTGEQYFGPGTRLTVT.

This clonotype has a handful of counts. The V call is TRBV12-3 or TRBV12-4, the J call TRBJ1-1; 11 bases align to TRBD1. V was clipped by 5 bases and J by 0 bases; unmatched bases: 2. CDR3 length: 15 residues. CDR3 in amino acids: CASSGTGGVNTEAFF. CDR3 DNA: TGTGCCAGCAGTGGGACAGGGGGAGTGAACACTGAAGCTTTCTTT.

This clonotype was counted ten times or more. The CDR3 loop is CASSRGGNYNSPLHF. CDR3 nucleotides: TGTGCCAGCAGCCGCGGAGGGAACTATAATTCACCCCTCCACTTT. The V and J genes are TRBV7-2 and TRBJ1-6; D call uncertain. V was shortened by 5 bases and J by 3 bases, with 11 bases between the two germline ends. Germline V gives CDR1 SGHTA, CDR2 FQGNSA. This CDR3 is built from 15 residues.

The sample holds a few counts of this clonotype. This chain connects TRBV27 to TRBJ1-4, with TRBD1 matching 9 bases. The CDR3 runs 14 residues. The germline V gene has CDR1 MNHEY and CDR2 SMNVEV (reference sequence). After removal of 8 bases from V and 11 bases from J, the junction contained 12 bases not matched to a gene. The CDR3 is CASGRTGANGKLFF. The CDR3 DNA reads TGTGCCAGCGGACGGACAGGGGCAAATGGGAAACTGTTTTTT. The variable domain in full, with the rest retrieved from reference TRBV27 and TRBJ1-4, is EAQVTQNPRYLITVTGKKLTVTCSQNMNHEYMSWYRQDPGLGLRQIYYSMNVEVTDKGDVPEGYKVSRKEKRNFPLILESPSPNQTSLYFCASGRTGANGKLFFGSGTQLSVL.

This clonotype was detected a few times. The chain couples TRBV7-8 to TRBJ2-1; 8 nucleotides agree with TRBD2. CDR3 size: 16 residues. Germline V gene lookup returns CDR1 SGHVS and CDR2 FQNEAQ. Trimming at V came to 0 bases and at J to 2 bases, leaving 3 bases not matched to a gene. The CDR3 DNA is TGTGCCAGCAGCTTAGCTAGCGGGGAGCCCTACAATGAGCAGTTCTTC. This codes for CASSLASGEPYNEQFF.

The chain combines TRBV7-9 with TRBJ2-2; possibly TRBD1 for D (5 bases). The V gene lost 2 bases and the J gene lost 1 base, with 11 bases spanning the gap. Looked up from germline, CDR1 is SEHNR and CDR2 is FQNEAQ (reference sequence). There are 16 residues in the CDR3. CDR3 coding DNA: TGTGCCAGCAGCTTAACATATACAGGGAACACCGGGGAGCTGTTTTTT. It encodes CASSLTYTGNTGELFF. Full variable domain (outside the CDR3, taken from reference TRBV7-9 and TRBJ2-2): DTGVSQNPRHKITKRGQNVTFRCDPISEHNRLYWYRQTLGQGPEFLTYFQNEAQLEKSRLLSDRFSAERPKGSFSTLEIQRTEQGDSAMYLCASSLTYTGNTGELFFGEGSRLTVL.

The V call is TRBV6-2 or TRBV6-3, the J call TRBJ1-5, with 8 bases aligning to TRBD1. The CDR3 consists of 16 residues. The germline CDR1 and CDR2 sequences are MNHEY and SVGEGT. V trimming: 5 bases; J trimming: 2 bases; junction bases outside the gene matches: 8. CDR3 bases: TGTGCCAGCAGTACGGGGACAGGCCGGGGCAATCAGCCCCAGCATTTT. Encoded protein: CASSTGTGRGNQPQHF.

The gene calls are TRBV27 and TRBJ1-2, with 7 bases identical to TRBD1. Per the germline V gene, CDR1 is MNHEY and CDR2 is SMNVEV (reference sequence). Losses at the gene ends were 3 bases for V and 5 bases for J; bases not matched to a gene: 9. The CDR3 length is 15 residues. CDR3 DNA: TGTGCCAGCAGTTTTTCAGTAGGGGGCTCATATGGCTACACCTTC. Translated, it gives CASSFSVGGSYGYTF.

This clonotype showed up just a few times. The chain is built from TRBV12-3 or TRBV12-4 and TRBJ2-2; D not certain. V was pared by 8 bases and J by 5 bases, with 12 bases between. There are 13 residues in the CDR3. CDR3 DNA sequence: TGTGCCAGCCCTTCTAGTGCGACCGGGGAGCTGTTTTTT. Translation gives CASPSSATGELFF.

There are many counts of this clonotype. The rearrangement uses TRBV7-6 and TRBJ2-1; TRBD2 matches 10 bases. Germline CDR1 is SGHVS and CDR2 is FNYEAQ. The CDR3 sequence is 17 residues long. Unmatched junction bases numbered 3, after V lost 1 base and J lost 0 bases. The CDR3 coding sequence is TGTGCCAGCAGCTTAGAAACTAGCGGGGACTCCTACAATGAGCAGTTCTTC. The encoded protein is CASSLETSGDSYNEQFF.

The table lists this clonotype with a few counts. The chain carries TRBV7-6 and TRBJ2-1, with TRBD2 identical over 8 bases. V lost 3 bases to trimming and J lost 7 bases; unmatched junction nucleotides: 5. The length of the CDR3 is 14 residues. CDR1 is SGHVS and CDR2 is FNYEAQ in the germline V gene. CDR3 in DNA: TGTGCCAGCAGCTTGCGGGGGGCGGAAAATGAGCAGTTCTTC. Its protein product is CASSLRGAENEQFF.

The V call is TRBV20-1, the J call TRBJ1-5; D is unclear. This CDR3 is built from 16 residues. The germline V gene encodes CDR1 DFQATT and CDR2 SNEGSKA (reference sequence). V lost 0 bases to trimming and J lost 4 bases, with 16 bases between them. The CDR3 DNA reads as TGCAGTGCTAGAGAAGGCCCCCTACTTCCAAATCAGCCCCAGCATTTT. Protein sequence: CSAREGPLLPNQPQHF.